This TCR beta chain was identified in a study of response to subunit inactivated influenza vaccine. The table lists this clonotype with a count of one. The CDR3 consists of 15 residues. From germline, CDR1 is LGHNA and CDR2 YSLEER. V trimming: 0 bases; J trimming: 5 bases; junction bases outside the gene matches: 4. One entry per CDR3 protein results from TCRdb running MiXCR on the RT-PCR reads. The sample records more than 150,000 distinct CDR3 sequences, about 10% being singletons. The sample consisted of CD8+ T cells sorted from PBMCs, taken 23 to 25 months after vaccination. The V and J genes are TRBV4-3 and TRBJ2-5; 9 bases map to TRBD1. This TCR was recovered from a man between 50 and 75 years old who received an inactivated influenza vaccine. The CDR3 coding sequence is TGCGCCAGCAGCCAAGAAACAGGGGGCGGTGAGACCCAGTACTTC. Its protein product is CASSQETGGGETQYF.